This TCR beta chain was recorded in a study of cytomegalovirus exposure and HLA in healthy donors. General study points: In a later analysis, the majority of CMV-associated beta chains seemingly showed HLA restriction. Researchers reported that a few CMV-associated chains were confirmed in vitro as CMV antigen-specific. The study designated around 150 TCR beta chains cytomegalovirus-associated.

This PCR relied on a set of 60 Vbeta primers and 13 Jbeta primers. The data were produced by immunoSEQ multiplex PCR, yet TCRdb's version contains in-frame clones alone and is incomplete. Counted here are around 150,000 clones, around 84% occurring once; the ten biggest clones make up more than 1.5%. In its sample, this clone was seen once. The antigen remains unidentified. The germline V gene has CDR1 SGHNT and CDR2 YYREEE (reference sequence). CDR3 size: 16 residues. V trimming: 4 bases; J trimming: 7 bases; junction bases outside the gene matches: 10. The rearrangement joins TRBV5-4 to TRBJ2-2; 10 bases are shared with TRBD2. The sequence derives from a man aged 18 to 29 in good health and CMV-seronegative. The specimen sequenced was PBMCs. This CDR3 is CASSTQREGRDGELFF. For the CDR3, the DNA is TGTGCCAGCAGCACCCAGCGGGAGGGTAGGGACGGGGAGCTGTTTTTT. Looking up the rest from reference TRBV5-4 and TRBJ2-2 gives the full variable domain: ETGVTQSPTHLIKTRGQQVTLRCSSQSGHNTVSWYQQALGQGPQFIFQYYREEENGRGNFPPRFSGLQFPNYSSELNVNALELDDSALYLCASSTQREGRDGELFFGEGSRLTVL.